One sample yielded the 3 T cell receptor beta chains listed below, sequenced in a study of OX40 agonist ivuxolimab in advanced cancers. The table came from immunoSEQ multiplex PCR; TCRdb's copy has only in-frame clones and leaves some out. The sample carries roughly 67,000 clones, roughly 90% recorded once. The source was CD4+ or CD8+ T cells sorted from blood, collected in a trial of the OX40 agonist ivuxolimab. These receptors were obtained from an adult with an advanced solid tumor such as melanoma, head and neck, liver or kidney cancer.

As concerns this clone: Germline and junction disagree at one end, which may indicate a read error. The chain joins TRBV7-7 to TRBJ1-1; D remains unclear. Per germline, CDR1 SSHAT and CDR2 FNYEAQ (reference sequence). The length of the CDR3 is 13 residues. The CDR3: CASSLLINTEAFF. CDR3 nucleotides: TGTGCTAGCAGCTTATTGATAAACACTGAAGCTTTCTTT.

The V and J genes are TRBV27 and TRBJ2-7; D is undetermined. Germline loops: CDR1 MNHEY, CDR2 SMNVEV (reference sequence). V was clipped by 8 bases and J by 7 bases, with 15 bases between them. CDR3 length: 12 amino acids. The CDR3 spells CASLDRLGEQYF. The CDR3 region has the DNA TGTGCCAGCCTAGACCGCCTCGGGGAGCAGTACTTC.

This chain joins TRBV5-1 and TRBJ1-1; the D is unclear. The germline V gene has CDR1 SGHRS and CDR2 YFSETQ. This CDR3 comprises 14 residues. The germline V and J ends were trimmed by 4 bases and 1 base, with 11 bases remaining between them. The CDR3 reads CASSPFPGNTEAFF. In DNA, the CDR3 is TGCGCCAGCAGCCCCTTCCCAGGGAACACTGAAGCTTTCTTT.